Below are 13 T cell receptor beta chains sequenced from a single sample in a study of T-cell memory formation after mild COVID-19. MiXCR, run by TCRdb on the 5' RACE reads, gives a single entry per CDR3 protein. The repertoire includes under 700,000 distinct CDR3 sequences, around 21% of them detected once, and approximately 12% sits in the top ten. The sequencing input was PBMCs or a T cell subset sorted from them (not recorded which). The receptors derive from an adult woman who had mild COVID-19 (a few samples of this study predate the infection). Cell type and time point are not known.

This clonotype turned up a few times. V and J are TRBV20-1 and TRBJ2-1, with 9 bases aligning to TRBD2. The CDR3 sequence is 14 residues long. Germline V gene sequence: CDR1 DFQATT, CDR2 SNEGSKA (reference sequence). Trimming cost V 2 bases and J 7 bases; bases outside gene matches: 6. This CDR3 is CSARFGLAGNEQFF. The CDR3 coding sequence is TGCAGTGCTAGATTTGGGCTAGCGGGGAATGAGCAGTTCTTC.

The chain joins TRBV6-2 or TRBV6-3 to TRBJ2-7; D gene unclear. This CDR3 has 13 amino acids. Germline V gives CDR1 MNHEY, CDR2 SVGEGT. V was clipped by 4 bases and J by 2 bases, with 9 bases between them. The CDR3 here is CASSWSATYEQYF. The CDR3, as DNA: TGTGCCAGCAGTTGGAGCGCCACCTACGAGCAGTACTTC.

This clonotype appeared a few times. The chain couples TRBV12-3 or TRBV12-4 to TRBJ1-2; D is uncertain. CDR3 size: 13 residues. The ends were cut back, 4 bases at V and 1 base at J, with 7 bases in the middle. The CDR3 sequence: CASSWADNYGYTF. The CDR3 nucleotides read TGTGCCAGCAGTTGGGCGGATAACTATGGCTACACCTTC.

V usage is TRBV4-2 and J usage is TRBJ1-2; D may be TRBD1 (5 bases). Trimming left V 4 bases short and J 6 bases short, with 12 bases between. The V gene's germline CDR1 is LGHNA and CDR2 YNFKEQ. This CDR3 spans 13 amino acids. The CDR3 DNA reads as TGTGCCAGCAGCCGTCGGGCGGGGCATGGCTACACCTTC. Translating gives CASSRRAGHGYTF.

This clonotype occurred many times. J is TRBJ2-1 and V is TRBV6-5; possibly TRBD1 for D (5 bases). This CDR3 has 13 residues. Trimming stripped 6 bases from V and 6 bases from J, with 12 bases between. Germline values: CDR1 MNHEY, CDR2 SVGAGI. CDR3 region: CASRKKGVNEQFF. CDR3 nucleotides: TGTGCCAGCAGGAAGAAAGGGGTCAATGAGCAGTTCTTC.

This clonotype has only a few counts. V is TRBV6-1 and J is TRBJ2-3, with D perhaps given as TRBD1 or TRBD2 (5 bases each). Looked up from germline, CDR1 is MNHNS and CDR2 is SASEGT. Trimming stripped 6 bases from V and 4 bases from J, with 14 bases between. CDR3 size: 14 residues. The CDR3 nucleotides read TGTGCCAGCAGGACTGCGCGAGGGGCAGATACGCAGTATTTT. Translated: CASRTARGADTQYF.

Comment on this clonotype: At one of its ends the junction is not consistent with the germline gene, which may arise from a read error. CDR3 sequence (DNA): TGCACCAGCAGTTTACCAGGGCTTGCAGAGTGGGACGAGCAGTACTTC. This gives the protein CTSSLPGLAEWDEQYF. This chain links TRBV27 with TRBJ2-7; D may be TRBD1 (5 bases). The CDR3 length is 16 residues. Germline CDR1 reads MNHEY; CDR2 reads SMNVEV (reference sequence).

This clonotype has a handful of counts. The chain is built from TRBV6-5 and TRBJ1-1; D is uncertain. The CDR3 loop spans 15 amino acids. Per the germline V gene, CDR1 is MNHEY and CDR2 is SVGAGI. Between the trimmed V and J ends, which lost 7 bases and 4 bases, there was a span of 19 bases. The CDR3, as DNA: TGTGCCAGCACCCGAAGTAACGCGGCGGGCACTGAAGCTTTCTTT. Protein: CASTRSNAAGTEAFF.

This clonotype appeared a few times. The chain joins TRBV7-8 to TRBJ2-3; 8 positions agree with TRBD2. The CDR3 loop spans 18 amino acids. In germline, CDR1 is SGHVS, CDR2 FQNEAQ. V shed 4 bases, J shed 2 bases, and the junction held 14 bases outside the gene matches. The CDR3 loop is CASSSKLVVAGLTDTQYF. The CDR3 DNA reads as TGTGCCAGCAGCTCGAAGTTGGTGGTAGCGGGGCTCACAGATACGCAGTATTTT. The full variable domain, rest sourced from reference TRBV7-8 and TRBJ2-3, is GAGVSQSPRYKVAKRGQDVALRCDPISGHVSLFWYQQALGQGPEFLTYFQNEAQLDKSGLPSDRFFAERPEGSVSTLKIQRTQQEDSAVYLCASSSKLVVAGLTDTQYFGPGTRLTVL.

The rearrangement uses TRBV6-5 and TRBJ2-1; 7 bases align to TRBD1. Germline V CDR1 and CDR2: MNHEY, SVGAGI. J was trimmed by 6 bases and V by 7 bases; bases with no gene match: 9. The CDR3 totals 14 residues. The CDR3 sequence: CASKSPGGVNEQFF. CDR3 nucleotide sequence: TGTGCCAGCAAGTCTCCAGGGGGTGTCAATGAGCAGTTCTTC.

This clonotype was counted a few times. The gene calls are TRBV29-1 and TRBJ1-1, with D uncertain. Trimming took off 4 bases at V and 7 bases at J, with 13 bases between the two ends. CDR3 length equals 12 residues. Per germline, CDR1 SQVTM and CDR2 ANQGSEA. CDR3: CSVVSGSSEAFF. The CDR3 DNA reads as TGCAGCGTTGTTTCGGGCAGTAGTGAAGCTTTCTTT.

This clonotype was seen a few times. The chain links TRBV11-2 to TRBJ2-7; 8 nucleotides agree with TRBD2. This CDR3 region has 15 residues. CDR1 is SGHAT, CDR2 FQNNGV, per germline. V lost 1 base and J lost 1; bases outside the gene matches: 3. The CDR3 protein is CASSLVGLGSYEQYF. In DNA form, the CDR3 reads TGTGCCAGCAGCTTAGTGGGACTAGGGTCCTACGAGCAGTACTTC.

In this sample, this clonotype turned up many times. This chain uses TRBV7-2 with TRBJ2-3; TRBD1 or TRBD2 may be the D gene (5 bases each). Trimming stripped 8 bases from V and 6 bases from J, with 12 bases between. This CDR3 has 12 amino acids. Germline CDR1 SGHTA, CDR2 FQGNSA. The CDR3 region is CASGREGDTQYF. The CDR3 DNA reads TGTGCCAGCGGTCGCGAGGGGGATACGCAGTATTTT.